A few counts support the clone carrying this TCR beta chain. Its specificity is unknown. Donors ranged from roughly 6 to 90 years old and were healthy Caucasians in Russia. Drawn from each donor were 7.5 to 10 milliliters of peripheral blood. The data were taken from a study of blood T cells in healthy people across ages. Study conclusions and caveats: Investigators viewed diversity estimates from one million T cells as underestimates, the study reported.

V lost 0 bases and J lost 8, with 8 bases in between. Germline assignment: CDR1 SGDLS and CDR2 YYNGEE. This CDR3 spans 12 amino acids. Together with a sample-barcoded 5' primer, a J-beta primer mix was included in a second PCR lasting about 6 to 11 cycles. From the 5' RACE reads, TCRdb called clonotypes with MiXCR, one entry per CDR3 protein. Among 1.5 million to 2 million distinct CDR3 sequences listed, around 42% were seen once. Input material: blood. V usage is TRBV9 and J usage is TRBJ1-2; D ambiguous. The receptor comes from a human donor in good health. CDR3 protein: CASSVAIGGYTF. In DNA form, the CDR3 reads TGTGCCAGCAGCGTAGCGATTGGGGGCTACACCTTC.